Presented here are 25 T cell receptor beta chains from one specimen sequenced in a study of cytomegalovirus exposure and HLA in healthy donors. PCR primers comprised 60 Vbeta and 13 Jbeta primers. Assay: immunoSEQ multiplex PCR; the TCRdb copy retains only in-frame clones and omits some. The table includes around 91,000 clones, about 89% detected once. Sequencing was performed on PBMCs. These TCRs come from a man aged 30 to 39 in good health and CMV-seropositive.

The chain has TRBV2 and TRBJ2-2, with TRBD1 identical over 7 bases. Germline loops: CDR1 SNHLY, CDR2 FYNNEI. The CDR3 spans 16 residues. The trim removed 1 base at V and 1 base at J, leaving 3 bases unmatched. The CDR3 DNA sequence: TGTGCCAGCAGTGAAGTTGGGACAGAGAACACCGGGGAGCTGTTTTTT. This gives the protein CASSEVGTENTGELFF.

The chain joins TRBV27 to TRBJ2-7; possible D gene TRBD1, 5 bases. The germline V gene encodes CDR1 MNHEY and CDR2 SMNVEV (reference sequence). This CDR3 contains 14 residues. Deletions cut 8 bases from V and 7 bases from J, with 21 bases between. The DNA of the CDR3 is TGTGCCAGCGGATCATATAAGGGGTGGTGGGAGCAGTACTTC. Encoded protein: CASGSYKGWWEQYF.

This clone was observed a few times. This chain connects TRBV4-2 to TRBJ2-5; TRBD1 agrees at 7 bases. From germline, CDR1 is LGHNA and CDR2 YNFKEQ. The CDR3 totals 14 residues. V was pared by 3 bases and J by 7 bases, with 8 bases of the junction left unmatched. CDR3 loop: CASSQLRQGRTQYF. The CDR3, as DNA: TGTGCCAGCAGCCAGCTTCGACAGGGTCGGACCCAGTACTTC.

CDR3 protein: CAIPRLGTSYNEQFF. The CDR3 coding sequence is TGTGCCATCCCGCGACTAGGGACTTCCTACAATGAGCAGTTCTTC. The rearrangement joins TRBV6-4 to TRBJ2-1; a weak D match, TRBD2 (6 bases). Germline V gives CDR1 MRHNA, CDR2 SNTAGT. V lost 10 bases and J 1 base, leaving 17 bases between the germline ends. This CDR3 has 15 amino acids.

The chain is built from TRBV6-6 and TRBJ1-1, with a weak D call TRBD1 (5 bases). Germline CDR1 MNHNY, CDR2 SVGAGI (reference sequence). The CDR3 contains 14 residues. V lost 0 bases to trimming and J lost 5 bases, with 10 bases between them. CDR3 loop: CASSYSLGGTEAFF. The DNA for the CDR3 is TGTGCCAGCAGTTACTCCCTGGGGGGAACTGAAGCTTTCTTT.

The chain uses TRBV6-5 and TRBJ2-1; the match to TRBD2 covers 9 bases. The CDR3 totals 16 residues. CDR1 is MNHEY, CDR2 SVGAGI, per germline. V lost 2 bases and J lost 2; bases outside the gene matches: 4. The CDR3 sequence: CASSYLLAGPYNEQFF. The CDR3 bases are TGTGCCAGCAGTTACCTACTAGCGGGCCCCTACAATGAGCAGTTCTTC.

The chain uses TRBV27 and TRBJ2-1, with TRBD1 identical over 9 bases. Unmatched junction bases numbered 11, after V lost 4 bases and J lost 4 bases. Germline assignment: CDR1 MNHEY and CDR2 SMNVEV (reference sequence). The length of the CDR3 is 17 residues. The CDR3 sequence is CASSSLPPGQGYNEQFF. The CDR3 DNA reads TGTGCCAGCAGTTCCCTCCCCCCGGGACAGGGATACAATGAGCAGTTCTTC.

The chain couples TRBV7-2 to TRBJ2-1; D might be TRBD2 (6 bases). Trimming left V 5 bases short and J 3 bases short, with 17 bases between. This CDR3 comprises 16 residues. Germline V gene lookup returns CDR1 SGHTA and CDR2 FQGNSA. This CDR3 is CASSAARGLDYNEQFF. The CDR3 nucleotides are TGTGCCAGCAGCGCCGCCCGGGGACTGGACTACAATGAGCAGTTCTTC.

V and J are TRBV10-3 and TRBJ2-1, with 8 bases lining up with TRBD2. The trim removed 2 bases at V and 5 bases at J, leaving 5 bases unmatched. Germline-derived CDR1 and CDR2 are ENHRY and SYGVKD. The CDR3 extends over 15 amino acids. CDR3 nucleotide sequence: TGTGCCATCAGTGAGGGGGGCGGGAGGAACAATGAGCAGTTCTTC. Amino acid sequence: CAISEGGGRNNEQFF.

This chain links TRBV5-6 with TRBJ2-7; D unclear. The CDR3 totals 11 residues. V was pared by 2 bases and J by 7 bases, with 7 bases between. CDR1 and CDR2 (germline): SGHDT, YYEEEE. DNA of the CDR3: TGTGCCAGCAGCTTCTCTCGGGAGCAGTACTTC. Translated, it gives CASSFSREQYF.

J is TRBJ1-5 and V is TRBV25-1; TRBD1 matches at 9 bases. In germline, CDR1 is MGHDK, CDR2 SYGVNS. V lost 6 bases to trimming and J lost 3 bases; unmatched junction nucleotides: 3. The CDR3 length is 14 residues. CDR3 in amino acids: CASRGQGDNQPQHF. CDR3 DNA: TGTGCCAGCAGGGGACAGGGAGACAATCAGCCCCAGCATTTT.

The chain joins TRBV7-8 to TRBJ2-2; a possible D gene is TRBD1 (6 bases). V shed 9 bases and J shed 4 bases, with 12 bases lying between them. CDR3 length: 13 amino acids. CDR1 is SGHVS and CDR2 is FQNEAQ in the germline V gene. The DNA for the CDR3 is TGTGCCAGTACCCCAGGGGTCACCGGGGAGCTGTTTTTT. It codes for CASTPGVTGELFF.

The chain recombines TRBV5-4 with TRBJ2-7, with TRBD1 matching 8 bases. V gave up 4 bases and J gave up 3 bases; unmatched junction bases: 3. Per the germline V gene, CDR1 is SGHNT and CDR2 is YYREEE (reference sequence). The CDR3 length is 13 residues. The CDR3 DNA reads TGTGCCAGCAGCGAGACAGGGGACTACGAGCAGTACTTC. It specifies CASSETGDYEQYF. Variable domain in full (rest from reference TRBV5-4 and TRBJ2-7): ETGVTQSPTHLIKTRGQQVTLRCSSQSGHNTVSWYQQALGQGPQFIFQYYREEENGRGNFPPRFSGLQFPNYSSELNVNALELDDSALYLCASSETGDYEQYFGPGTRLTVT.

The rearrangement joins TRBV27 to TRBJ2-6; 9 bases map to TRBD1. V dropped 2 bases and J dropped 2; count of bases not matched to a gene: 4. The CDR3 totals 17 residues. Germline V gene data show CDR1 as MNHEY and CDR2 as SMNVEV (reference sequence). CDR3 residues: CASSLGTGITGANVLTF. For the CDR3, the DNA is TGTGCCAGCAGTTTAGGGACAGGGATCACTGGGGCCAACGTCCTGACTTTC.

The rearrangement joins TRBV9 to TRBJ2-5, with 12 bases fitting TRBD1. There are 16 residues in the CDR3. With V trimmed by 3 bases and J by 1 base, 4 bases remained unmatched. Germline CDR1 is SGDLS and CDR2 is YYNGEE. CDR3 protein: CASSAGTGGAQETQYF. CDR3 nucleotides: TGTGCCAGCAGCGCCGGGACAGGGGGCGCCCAAGAGACCCAGTACTTC.

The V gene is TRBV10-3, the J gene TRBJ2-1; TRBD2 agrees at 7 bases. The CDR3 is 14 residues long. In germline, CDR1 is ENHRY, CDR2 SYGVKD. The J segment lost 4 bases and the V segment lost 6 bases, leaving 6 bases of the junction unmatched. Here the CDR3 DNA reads TGTGCCATCAGGGCGGGAGAAAGGTACAATGAGCAGTTCTTC. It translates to CAIRAGERYNEQFF.

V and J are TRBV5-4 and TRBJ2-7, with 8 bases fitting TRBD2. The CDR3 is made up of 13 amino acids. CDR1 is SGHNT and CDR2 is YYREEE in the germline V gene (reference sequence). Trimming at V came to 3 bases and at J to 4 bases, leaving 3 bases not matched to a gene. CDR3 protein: CASSSRGGYEQYF. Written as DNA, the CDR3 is TGTGCCAGCAGCTCCCGGGGGGGATACGAGCAGTACTTC.

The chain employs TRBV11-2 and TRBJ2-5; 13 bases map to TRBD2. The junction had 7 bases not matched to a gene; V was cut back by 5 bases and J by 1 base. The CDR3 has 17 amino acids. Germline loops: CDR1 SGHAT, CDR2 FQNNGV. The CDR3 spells CASSPSRTSGGQETQYF. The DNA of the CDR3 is TGTGCCAGCAGCCCGTCCCGGACTAGCGGGGGCCAAGAGACCCAGTACTTC.

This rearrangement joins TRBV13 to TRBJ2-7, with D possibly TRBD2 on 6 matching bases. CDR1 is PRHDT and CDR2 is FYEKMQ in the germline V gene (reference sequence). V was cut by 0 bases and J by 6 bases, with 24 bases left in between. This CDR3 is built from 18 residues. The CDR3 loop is CASSLGGRDGGRKGEQYF. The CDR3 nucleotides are TGTGCCAGCAGCTTAGGTGGGCGGGATGGTGGGAGGAAGGGCGAGCAGTACTTC.

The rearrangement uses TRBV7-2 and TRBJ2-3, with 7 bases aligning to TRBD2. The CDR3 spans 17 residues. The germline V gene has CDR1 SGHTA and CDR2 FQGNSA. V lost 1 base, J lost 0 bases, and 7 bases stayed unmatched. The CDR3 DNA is TGTGCCAGCAGCTTAGTATGGACGGGAGGAAGCACAGATACGCAGTATTTT. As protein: CASSLVWTGGSTDTQYF.

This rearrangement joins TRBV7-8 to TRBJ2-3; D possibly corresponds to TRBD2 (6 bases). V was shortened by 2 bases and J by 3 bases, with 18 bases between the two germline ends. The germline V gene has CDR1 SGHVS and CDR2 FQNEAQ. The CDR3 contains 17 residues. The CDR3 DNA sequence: TGTGCCAGCAGCTTAAAGCGGGCGGCAGGGAAAACAGATACGCAGTATTTT. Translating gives CASSLKRAAGKTDTQYF.

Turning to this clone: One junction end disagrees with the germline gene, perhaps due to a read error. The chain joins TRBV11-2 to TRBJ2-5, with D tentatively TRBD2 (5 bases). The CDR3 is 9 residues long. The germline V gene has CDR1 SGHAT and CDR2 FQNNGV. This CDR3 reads CVSVRGQYF. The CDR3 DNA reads TGTGTCAGCGTCCGGGGTCAGTACTTC.

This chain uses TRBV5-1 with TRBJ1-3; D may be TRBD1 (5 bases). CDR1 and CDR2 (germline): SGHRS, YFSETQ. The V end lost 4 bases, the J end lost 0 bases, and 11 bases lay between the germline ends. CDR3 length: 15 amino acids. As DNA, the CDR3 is TGCGCCAGCAGCCCGACAGTAATCTCTGGAAACACCATATATTTT. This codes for CASSPTVISGNTIYF.

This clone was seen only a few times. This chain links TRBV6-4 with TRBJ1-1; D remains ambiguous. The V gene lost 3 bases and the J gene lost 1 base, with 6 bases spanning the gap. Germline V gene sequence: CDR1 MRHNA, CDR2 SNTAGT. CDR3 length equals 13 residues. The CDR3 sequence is CASSERENTEAFF. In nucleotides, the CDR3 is TGTGCCAGCAGTGAGAGGGAGAACACTGAAGCTTTCTTT.

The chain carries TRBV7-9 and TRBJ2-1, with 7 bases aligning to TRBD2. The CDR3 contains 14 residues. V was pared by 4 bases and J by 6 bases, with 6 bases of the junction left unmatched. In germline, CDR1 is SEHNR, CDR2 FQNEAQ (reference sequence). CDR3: CASSSGLVGNEQFF. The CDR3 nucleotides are TGTGCCAGCAGCTCAGGACTAGTTGGCAATGAGCAGTTCTTC.